A single sample gave rise to the 8 T cell receptor beta chains below, sequenced in a study of shared clonotypes between healthy human individuals. CD45RO-negative, CCR7-selected cells formed the naive CD8 fraction, which excluded terminally differentiated effector memory CD45RA+ cells. Using immunoSEQ multiplex PCR, the repertoire was profiled, and TCRdb retains in-frame clones only, with some absent. The table records hundreds of thousands of clones, approximately 96% of them present only once. Sequenced sample: naive CD8+ T cells sorted from blood. The receptors derive from a woman in her twenties or thirties in good health.

This clone was recorded only once. This chain links TRBV23-1 with TRBJ1-3; 8 bases are a match to TRBD1. TRBV23-1 is assigned to the ORF class and has an uncertain function. The CDR3 runs to 14 residues. The J segment lost 7 bases and the V segment lost 3 bases, leaving 5 bases of the junction unmatched. The CDR3 nucleotides read TGCGCCAGCAGTCACATAACAGGGGGGAACACCATATATTTT. Translating gives CASSHITGGNTIYF.

This rearrangement joins TRBV27 to TRBJ2-1; D gene uncertain. Germline CDR1 is MNHEY and CDR2 is SMNVEV (reference sequence). V shed 2 bases and J shed 7 bases, with 18 bases lying between them. The CDR3 extends over 16 amino acids. The CDR3 coding sequence is TGTGCCAGCAGTTTAGAGGAATCAGGTATTCGGAATGAGCAGTTCTTC. Its protein is CASSLEESGIRNEQFF.

The chain joins TRBV27 to TRBJ1-4; D is uncertain. CDR3 size: 12 residues. CDR1 and CDR2 (germline): MNHEY, SMNVEV (reference sequence). Trimming cost V 5 bases and J 12 bases, with 13 bases left between them. CDR3 nucleotides: TGTGCCAGCAGTCCGGACTGGGATCAACTGTTTTTT. Translating gives CASSPDWDQLFF. Full variable domain (outside the CDR3, taken from reference TRBV27 and TRBJ1-4): EAQVTQNPRYLITVTGKKLTVTCSQNMNHEYMSWYRQDPGLGLRQIYYSMNVEVTDKGDVPEGYKVSRKEKRNFPLILESPSPNQTSLYFCASSPDWDQLFFGSGTQLSVL.

For the CDR3, the DNA is TGTGCCAGCAGCCCCCCCCCAGCGGCGGGCGAGGGCGAGCAGTACTTC. Protein: CASSPPPAAGEGEQYF. This sequence joins TRBV11-2 and TRBJ2-7; a possible D gene is TRBD2 (5 bases). The V end was cut by 5 bases, the J end by 6 bases, with 23 bases between. The CDR3 extends over 16 amino acids. In germline, CDR1 is SGHAT, CDR2 FQNNGV.

In regard to this clone: Other DNA sequences of this sample code for an identical CDR3. This chain connects TRBV20-1 to TRBJ2-7; unclear D gene. This CDR3 contains 11 residues. The germline V and J ends were trimmed by 0 bases and 1 base, with 1 base remaining between them. CDR1 is DFQATT, CDR2 SNEGSKA, per germline (reference sequence). This CDR3 reads CSARDSYEQYF. The CDR3 DNA reads TGCAGTGCTAGAGATTCCTACGAGCAGTACTTC.

The chain links TRBV6-5 to TRBJ2-1, with 11 positions matching TRBD1. The CDR3 spans 16 residues. Germline values: CDR1 MNHEY, CDR2 SVGAGI. V lost 4 bases to trimming and J lost 7 bases; unmatched junction nucleotides: 9. CDR3 sequence (DNA): TGTGCCAGCAGTTTGCGGGGACAGGGGGGAAGTAATGAGCAGTTCTTC. Protein product: CASSLRGQGGSNEQFF.

J is TRBJ2-1 and V is TRBV7-9; 7 positions match TRBD1. CDR1 is SEHNR and CDR2 is FQNEAQ in the germline V gene (reference sequence). After removal of 4 bases from V and 2 bases from J, the junction contained 17 bases not matched to a gene. This CDR3 comprises 19 residues. The CDR3 region is CASSSTGSAEVPPYNEQFF. The CDR3 DNA follows: TGTGCCAGCAGCTCGACAGGGTCCGCCGAAGTACCCCCCTACAATGAGCAGTTCTTC.

The V call is TRBV27, the J call TRBJ2-6; 9 bases match TRBD1. Germline trimming cut 5 bases from V and 2 bases from J; bases unmatched to any gene: 7. The CDR3 length is 17 residues. Germline V gene data show CDR1 as MNHEY and CDR2 as SMNVEV (reference sequence). CDR3 amino acids: CASSARDREAGANVLTF. CDR3 bases: TGTGCCAGCAGTGCCCGGGACAGGGAGGCTGGGGCCAACGTCCTGACTTTC.